These 30 T cell receptor beta chains share one sample of origin, sequenced in a study of cytomegalovirus exposure and HLA in healthy donors. The PCR ran on 60 Vbeta and 13 Jbeta primers. Method: immunoSEQ multiplex PCR; TCRdb's copy keeps in-frame clones and lacks some. The sample has 70,000 or so clones; 80% to 90% are singletons. The specimen was PBMCs. The receptors were gathered from a woman between 25 and 40 years old in good health and CMV-seronegative.

The J gene is TRBJ2-5, the V gene TRBV7-3; 7 bases match TRBD1. The CDR3 totals 16 residues. Germline loops: CDR1 SGHTA, CDR2 FQGTGA. After removal of 5 bases from V and 1 base from J, the junction contained 10 bases not matched to a gene. The CDR3 nucleotides are TGTGCCAGCAGCCCCGAGACAGGGAGAGGCCAAGAGACCCAGTACTTC. It translates to CASSPETGRGQETQYF.

In its sample, this clone was seen once. The V call is TRBV19, the J call TRBJ2-7; 10 bases fit TRBD2. Germline V CDR1 and CDR2: LNHDA, SQIVND (reference sequence). The CDR3 runs to 15 residues. After removal of 5 bases from V and 2 bases from J, the junction contained 6 bases not matched to a gene. The CDR3 DNA follows: TGTGCCAGTAGTTTACGACTAGCGGGTCCCTACGAGCAGTACTTC. Translating it yields CASSLRLAGPYEQYF.

The chain joins TRBV21-1 to TRBJ1-5; the D call of TRBD1 is as the table states it, not checked on the DNA. TRBV21-1 is a listed pseudogene. This CDR3 has 14 amino acids. The CDR3 here is CASSKVAEDQPQHF. In DNA form, the CDR3 reads TGTGCCAGCAGCAAAGTGGCAGAAGATCAGCCCCAGCATTTT.

This chain's CDR3 is CAWSAWDRSSYEQYF. For the CDR3, the DNA is TGTGCCTGGAGTGCCTGGGACAGGAGCTCCTACGAGCAGTACTTC. This rearrangement joins TRBV30 to TRBJ2-7; 8 nucleotides agree with TRBD1. Trimming at V came to 1 base and at J to 0 bases, leaving 5 bases not matched to a gene. The V gene's germline CDR1 is GTSNPN and CDR2 SVGIG (reference sequence). CDR3 length: 15 residues.

The genes are TRBV5-6 and TRBJ1-2, with 7 bases identical to TRBD1. Germline assignment: CDR1 SGHDT and CDR2 YYEEEE. Unmatched junction bases numbered 16, after V lost 5 bases and J lost 6 bases. The CDR3 is 16 amino acids. For the CDR3, the DNA is TGTGCCAGCAGGGAAATCTTCACGGGGACAGTCAATGGCTACACCTTC. It translates to CASREIFTGTVNGYTF.

Here the CDR3 reads CASSGLPHSYNEQFF. CDR3 in DNA: TGCGCCAGCAGTGGACTTCCACACTCCTACAATGAGCAGTTCTTC. This chain links TRBV10-1 with TRBJ2-1; D unresolved. This CDR3 spans 15 amino acids. The germline CDR1 and CDR2 sequences are WNHNN and SYGVQD (reference sequence). Between the trimmed V and J ends, which lost 4 bases and 0 bases, there was a span of 10 bases.

This clone was observed a few times. This chain uses TRBV2 with TRBJ1-5, with D unclear. The length of the CDR3 is 11 residues. V was trimmed by 5 bases and J by 11 bases, leaving 10 bases between them. Germline assignment: CDR1 SNHLY and CDR2 FYNNEI. CDR3 nucleotide sequence: TGTGCCAGCAGTATTAAGAGAGCCCAGCATTTT. This codes for CASSIKRAQHF.

The chain links TRBV2 to TRBJ2-1; TRBD2 agrees at 10 bases. The ends lost 2 bases at V and 6 bases at J; junction bases unmatched: 4. The CDR3 runs to 15 residues. Germline CDR1 SNHLY, CDR2 FYNNEI. CDR3 coding DNA: TGTGCCAGCAGTGAAAGCGGGAGGGCCTCCAATGAGCAGTTCTTC. This sequence encodes CASSESGRASNEQFF.

V is TRBV19 and J is TRBJ1-2, with TRBD1 matching over 9 bases. The V segment lost 4 bases and the J segment 8 bases; nucleotides outside the gene matches: 2. Germline values: CDR1 LNHDA, CDR2 SQIVND (reference sequence). The CDR3 covers 12 residues. DNA for the CDR3: TGTGCCAGTAGTAGACAGGGGGACGGCTACACCTTC. This encodes CASSRQGDGYTF.

This clone was counted once. The chain has TRBV5-4 and TRBJ2-3, with 11 nucleotides matching TRBD2. Per the germline V gene, CDR1 is SGHNT and CDR2 is YYREEE (reference sequence). This CDR3 spans 17 amino acids. V lost 4 bases to trimming and J lost 0 bases; unmatched junction nucleotides: 7. In nucleotides, the CDR3 is TGTGCCAGCAGCCAAGGACTAGCGGGTTCTAGCACAGATACGCAGTATTTT. Translating gives CASSQGLAGSSTDTQYF.

This rearrangement joins TRBV2 to TRBJ2-7; D might be TRBD2 (6 bases). From germline, CDR1 is SNHLY and CDR2 FYNNEI. This CDR3 spans 12 amino acids. V shed 9 bases and J shed 3 bases, with 12 bases lying between them. As DNA, the CDR3 is TGTGCCAGTGACCCGACTAGCTACGAGCAGTACTTC. Its translation: CASDPTSYEQYF.

This clone was seen a few times. The chain couples TRBV6-1 to TRBJ1-1; D unclear. This CDR3 is 15 amino acids long. V shed 1 base and J shed 3 bases, with 12 bases lying between them. Germline assignment: CDR1 MNHNS and CDR2 SASEGT. CDR3 bases: TGTGCCAGCAGTGAAGGGGAGGCCCCCGACACTGAAGCTTTCTTT. It translates to CASSEGEAPDTEAFF.

There are a few counts of this clone. V and J are TRBV2 and TRBJ2-7; 7 nucleotides align to TRBD1. Per the germline V gene, CDR1 is SNHLY and CDR2 is FYNNEI. CDR3 length: 12 amino acids. After removal of 4 bases from V and 6 bases from J, the junction contained 3 bases not matched to a gene. The CDR3 loop reads CASSASGGEQYF. The DNA of the CDR3 is TGTGCCAGCAGTGCATCAGGGGGCGAGCAGTACTTC. The complete variable domain, with remaining parts taken from reference TRBV2 and TRBJ2-7, reads EPEVTQTPSHQVTQMGQEVILRCVPISNHLYFYWYRQILGQKVEFLVSFYNNEISEKSEIFDDQFSVERPDGSNFTLKIRSTKLEDSAMYFCASSASGGEQYFGPGTRLTVT.

The chain recombines TRBV27 with TRBJ1-5; 7 bases fit TRBD1. Trimming removed 5 bases from V and 6 bases from J; junction bases left unmatched: 10. Germline V gene data show CDR1 as MNHEY and CDR2 as SMNVEV (reference sequence). The CDR3 has 15 residues. In DNA form, the CDR3 reads TGTGCCAGCAGTAGATACAGGGGAGAGGTTCAGCCCCAGCATTTT. The encoded protein is CASSRYRGEVQPQHF.

The chain links TRBV27 to TRBJ1-5; maybe TRBD1 (5 bases). CDR1 and CDR2 from the germline V gene are MNHEY and SMNVEV (reference sequence). The CDR3 sequence is 16 residues long. Trimming left V 5 bases short and J 0 bases short, with 14 bases between. The DNA for the CDR3 is TGTGCCAGCAGTCTTCAGGGCCCTTATAGCAATCAGCCCCAGCATTTT. It specifies CASSLQGPYSNQPQHF.

This sequence joins TRBV28 and TRBJ1-5; TRBD1 might be the D (5 bases). V was trimmed by 4 bases and J by 5 bases, leaving 12 bases between them. CDR1 MDHEN and CDR2 SYDVKM come from the germline V gene. CDR3 size: 14 residues. Written as DNA, the CDR3 is TGTGCCAGCAGTTCGCCGACAGTTCATCAGCCCCAGCATTTT. It yields the protein CASSSPTVHQPQHF.

The chain is built from TRBV2 and TRBJ2-2; TRBD1 matches 9 bases. Trimming at V came to 5 bases and at J to 6 bases, leaving 4 bases not matched to a gene. CDR1 and CDR2 (germline): SNHLY, FYNNEI. The CDR3 runs 14 residues. The CDR3 nucleotides read TGTGCCAGCAGTCGGACAGGGGAGGCCGGGGAGCTGTTTTTT. Translation: CASSRTGEAGELFF.

This rearrangement joins TRBV7-3 to TRBJ2-5, with D possibly TRBD1 on 6 matching bases. The DNA end lines up better with TRBJ2-7; the J call may be wrong. This CDR3 contains 14 residues. Germline CDR1 SGHTA, CDR2 FQGTGA. Here the CDR3 DNA reads TGTGCCAGCAGCTTAAAACAGGGCAGGTGCGAGCAGTACTTC. The encoded protein is CASSLKQGRCEQYF.

This clone was detected only once. The chain carries TRBV7-2 and TRBJ2-7; TRBD2 aligns across 9 bases. The CDR3 extends over 15 amino acids. CDR1 and CDR2 (germline): SGHTA, FQGNSA. The trim removed 5 bases at V and 5 bases at J, leaving 10 bases unmatched. CDR3 protein: CASSPTEAGGNEQYF. The DNA for the CDR3 is TGTGCCAGCAGCCCGACCGAGGCGGGAGGGAACGAGCAGTACTTC.

The V and J genes are TRBV27 and TRBJ2-1; TRBD1 matches at 8 bases. Germline V lookup: CDR1 MNHEY, CDR2 SMNVEV (reference sequence). This CDR3 comprises 16 residues. The V and J ends lost 6 bases and 4 bases, in that order; junction bases with no gene match: 11. CDR3 region: CASSRAGTGFYNEQFF. In nucleotides, the CDR3 is TGTGCCAGCAGCCGTGCCGGGACAGGATTTTACAATGAGCAGTTCTTC.

V usage is TRBV5-1 and J usage is TRBJ2-1, with 7 bases lining up with TRBD2. Germline V gene lookup returns CDR1 SGHRS and CDR2 YFSETQ. The CDR3 is 16 amino acids. J gave up 3 bases and V 0 bases, and 6 bases lay outside the gene matches. The CDR3 coding sequence is TGCGCCAGCAGCTTGGCGGGCGGGAGACTCTACAATGAGCAGTTCTTC. Encoded protein: CASSLAGGRLYNEQFF.

The V call is TRBV30, the J call TRBJ1-2; TRBD1 matches 10 bases. The germline V gene has CDR1 GTSNPN and CDR2 SVGIG (reference sequence). The V segment lost 2 bases and the J segment 6 bases; nucleotides outside the gene matches: 3. The length of the CDR3 is 13 residues. CDR3 coding DNA: TGTGCCTGGAGTACCGGGACAGGGGATGGCTACACCTTC. Translation gives CAWSTGTGDGYTF.

This chain connects TRBV18 to TRBJ2-7; 12 nucleotides align to TRBD1. CDR1 and CDR2 from the germline V gene are KGHSH and LQKENI. V shed 2 bases, J shed 6 bases, and the junction held 17 bases outside the gene matches. The CDR3 runs 19 residues. Here the CDR3 reads CASSPLGTGTGGAWAEQYF. The CDR3 DNA sequence: TGTGCCAGCTCACCATTAGGGACCGGGACAGGGGGCGCCTGGGCCGAGCAGTACTTC.

DNA for the CDR3: TGCGCCAGCAGCCCACAGGGGGCCAGCAATCAGCCCCAGCATTTT. This codes for CASSPQGASNQPQHF. J is TRBJ1-5 and V is TRBV5-1; 9 nucleotides align to TRBD1. In germline, CDR1 is SGHRS, CDR2 YFSETQ. Trimming removed 4 bases from V and 1 base from J; junction bases left unmatched: 3. This CDR3 has 15 amino acids.

The chain combines TRBV5-6 with TRBJ1-5; unclear D gene. The CDR3 loop spans 15 amino acids. V gave up 4 bases and J gave up 4 bases, with 15 bases separating them. CDR1 is SGHDT and CDR2 is YYEEEE in the germline V gene. In DNA, the CDR3 is TGTGCCAGCAGCCCATGGTCCCGGGGTAATCAGCCCCAGCATTTT. Translation gives CASSPWSRGNQPQHF.

The rearrangement uses TRBV5-1 and TRBJ1-2, with 9 bases that match TRBD1. Germline V gene data show CDR1 as SGHRS and CDR2 as YFSETQ. This CDR3 is 14 amino acids long. V gave up 4 bases and J gave up 2 bases; unmatched junction bases: 3. The CDR3 spells CASSPGQGNYGYTF. In DNA, the CDR3 is TGCGCCAGCAGCCCTGGACAGGGGAACTATGGCTACACCTTC.

V is TRBV6-5 and J is TRBJ2-5; possibly TRBD1 for D (5 bases). V was pared by 6 bases and J by 0 bases, with 11 bases between. Per the germline V gene, CDR1 is MNHEY and CDR2 is SVGAGI. CDR3 length equals 14 residues. DNA for the CDR3: TGTGCCAGCAGCCCCGGACACGACCAAGAGACCCAGTACTTC. Encoded protein: CASSPGHDQETQYF.

The rearrangement uses TRBV6-1 and TRBJ2-1, with TRBD2 as a possible D gene (5 bases). The V gene lost 8 bases and the J gene lost 9 bases, with 14 bases spanning the gap. Per germline, CDR1 MNHNS and CDR2 SASEGT. CDR3 length equals 12 residues. CDR3: CASQNGRVEQFF. DNA of the CDR3: TGTGCCAGCCAGAACGGGCGGGTTGAGCAGTTCTTC.

The chain has TRBV5-5 and TRBJ2-1, with a possible D match to TRBD2 (5 bases). V gave up 1 base and J gave up 0 bases, with 14 bases separating them. CDR1 and CDR2 (germline): SGHKS, YYEKEE (reference sequence). The CDR3 has 17 residues. CDR3 DNA: TGTGCCAGCAGCTTGCCCAAATTGGGGAGCTCCTACAATGAGCAGTTCTTC. Translation gives CASSLPKLGSSYNEQFF.

This sequence joins TRBV30 and TRBJ2-5; the D gene is possibly TRBD1 (6 bases). V gave up 0 bases and J gave up 1 base, with 12 bases separating them. Germline values: CDR1 GTSNPN, CDR2 SVGIG (reference sequence). The CDR3 totals 15 residues. The CDR3 is CAWSVGAGTQETQYF. CDR3 bases: TGTGCCTGGAGTGTGGGGGCTGGGACCCAAGAGACCCAGTACTTC.